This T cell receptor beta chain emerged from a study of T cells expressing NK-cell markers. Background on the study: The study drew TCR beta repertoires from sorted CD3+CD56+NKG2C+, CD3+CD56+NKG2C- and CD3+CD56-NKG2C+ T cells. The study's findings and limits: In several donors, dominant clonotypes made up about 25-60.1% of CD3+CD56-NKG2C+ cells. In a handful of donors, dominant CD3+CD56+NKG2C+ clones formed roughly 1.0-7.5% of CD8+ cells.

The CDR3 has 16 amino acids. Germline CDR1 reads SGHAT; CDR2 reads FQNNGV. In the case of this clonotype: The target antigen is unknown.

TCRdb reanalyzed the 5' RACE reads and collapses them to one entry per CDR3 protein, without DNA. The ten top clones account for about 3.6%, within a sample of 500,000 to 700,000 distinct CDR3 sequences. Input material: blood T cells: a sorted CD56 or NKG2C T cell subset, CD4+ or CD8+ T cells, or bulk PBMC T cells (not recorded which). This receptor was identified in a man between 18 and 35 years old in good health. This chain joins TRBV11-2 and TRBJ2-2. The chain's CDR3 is CASSQRLWGNTGELFF. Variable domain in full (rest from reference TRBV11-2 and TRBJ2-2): EAGVAQSPRYKIIEKRQSVAFWCNPISGHATLYWYQQILGQGPKLLIQFQNNGVVDDSQLPKDRFSAERLKGVDSTLKIQPAKLEDSAVYLCASSQRLWGNTGELFFGEGSRLTVL.